This T cell receptor beta chain was recorded in a study of blood T cell repertoires in COVID-19. Overall study: From T cells, B-cell-depleted T cells, or PBMCs came the material, which was cDNA or gDNA.

The germline gives CDR1 SGHTA, CDR2 FQGNSA. CDR3 length equals 13 residues. The V gene end was trimmed by 10 bases and the J gene end by 9 bases; junction bases not matched to a gene: 10. Original handling: Amplified reference gene primers provided the basis for estimating nucleated cell counts. Assay: immunoSEQ multiplex PCR; the TCRdb copy retains only in-frame clones and omits some. V and J calls and clone size are copied from that table; D and trimming were computed from the DNA. In the table there are approximately 61,000 clones, roughly 84% of which are singletons. The clonotype was recovered from a woman in her seventies with acute or convalescent COVID-19. The sample taken for sequencing was peripheral blood. The chain is built from TRBV7-2 and TRBJ2-1; TRBD2 matches 9 bases. CDR3 protein: CATGRGAGGEQFF. DNA of the CDR3: TGTGCCACGGGGCGTGGAGCGGGGGGTGAGCAGTTCTTC.